This TCR beta chain was obtained from a study of blood T cell repertoires in COVID-19. The V gene's germline CDR1 is MDHEN and CDR2 SYDVKM. The CDR3 is 15 residues long. V shed 6 bases, J shed 0 bases, and the junction held 4 bases outside the gene matches. Original processing notes: Reference gene primer amplification gave nucleated cell count estimates. Method: immunoSEQ multiplex PCR; TCRdb's copy keeps in-frame clones and lacks some. V, J and clone size derive from that table, while D and trimming were established from the DNA sequence. This sample carries 150,000 to 200,000 clones, roughly 82% of them seen once, and the ten largest clones take about 5%. Participants' own reports of clinical history determined their cohort assignment.

The chain has TRBV28 and TRBJ2-2, with 7 positions matching TRBD2. Sequenced: PBMCs or T cells enriched from blood (not recorded which). This clonotype originated in a woman aged 60-70 years with acute COVID-19. The CDR3 DNA reads TGTGCCAGCAGCCGGGGGGAATCGAACACCGGGGAGCTGTTTTTT. Encoded protein: CASSRGESNTGELFF.